This TCR beta chain was sequenced during a study of shared clonotypes between healthy human individuals. With respect to this clone: No antigen is known for it.

Repertoires were generated with immunoSEQ multiplex PCR, while TCRdb's copy carries only in-frame clones and drops some. The table has a few million clones, more than 90% seen once. The authors divided CD4+ cells into CD45RA+ naive and CD45RA-negative memory subsets. CDR1 is SGHNT and CDR2 is YYREEE in the germline V gene (reference sequence). The V end was cut by 4 bases, the J end by 9 bases, with 14 bases between. The CDR3 length is 13 residues. Study findings and constraints: Among non-shared clonotypes, generation probabilities were lower than among those shared by all four donors.

This TCR came from a man aged 18 to 29 in good health. V is TRBV5-4 and J is TRBJ2-1; D assignment may be TRBD1 or TRBD2 (5 bases each). Input material: naive CD4+ T cells sorted from blood. Documented subset: CD45RA+ positively selected. The CDR3 loop reads CASSNGAEGEQFF. The CDR3 coding sequence is TGTGCCAGCAGCAACGGGGCCGAAGGTGAGCAGTTCTTC. Looking up the rest from reference TRBV5-4 and TRBJ2-1 gives the full variable domain: ETGVTQSPTHLIKTRGQQVTLRCSSQSGHNTVSWYQQALGQGPQFIFQYYREEENGRGNFPPRFSGLQFPNYSSELNVNALELDDSALYLCASSNGAEGEQFFGPGTRLTVL.